This T cell receptor (beta chain) came from a study of response to subunit inactivated influenza vaccine. This clonotype was seen ten or more times. Its antigen is not identified. General study findings and limits: Few new T cells, the authors suggested, are recruited by each seasonal influenza vaccination.

MiXCR, applied by TCRdb to the RT-PCR reads, yields one record per CDR3 protein. Here the sample spans under 500,000 distinct CDR3 sequences, 9.5% to 13% being singletons. CDR3 length equals 13 residues. V lost 0 bases and J 6 bases, leaving 5 bases between the germline ends. Germline-derived CDR1 and CDR2 are LGHNA and YNFKEQ. The rearrangement links TRBV4-2 to TRBJ2-2, with D hard to call. The clonotype was recovered from a man aged 50-60 years who received an inactivated influenza vaccine. The sample here was PBMCs from blood, taken about 40 days after vaccination. The CDR3 DNA sequence: TGTGCCAGCAGCCAAGAGGTGCCCGGGGAGCTGTTTTTT. Amino acid sequence: CASSQEVPGELFF.